The 32 T cell receptor beta chains below come from one sample, sequenced in a study of blood T cell repertoires in COVID-19. Sequenced by immunoSEQ multiplex PCR; TCRdb stores in-frame clones only, minus some. Among 200,000 to 250,000 clones listed, around 86% were seen once. Sequenced input: peripheral blood. The receptors derive from a man in his thirties or forties who had recovered from COVID-19.

The J gene is TRBJ1-2, the V gene TRBV4-1; the match to TRBD1 covers 7 bases. CDR1 is MGHRA and CDR2 is YSYEKL in the germline V gene. J was trimmed by 4 bases and V by 2 bases; bases with no gene match: 7. CDR3 length: 15 residues. The CDR3 nucleotides read TGCGCCAGCAGCCAACCAACAGGGGCTGCCTATGGCTACACCTTC. As protein: CASSQPTGAAYGYTF.

The V and J genes are TRBV7-9 and TRBJ2-7; D remains ambiguous. Germline CDR1 SEHNR, CDR2 FQNEAQ (reference sequence). V lost 3 bases and J lost 0, with 3 bases in between. The CDR3 is 12 residues long. Written as DNA, the CDR3 is TGTGCCAGCAGCTTCTCCTCCTACGAGCAGTACGTC. Translation gives CASSFSSYEQYV.

The chain couples TRBV6-5 to TRBJ1-1; 7 bases fit TRBD1. The CDR3 covers 13 residues. Germline V gives CDR1 MNHEY, CDR2 SVGAGI. V lost 7 bases, J lost 8 bases, and 10 bases stayed unmatched. In DNA, the CDR3 is TGTGCCAGCACCCCAGGGGGACTTCAAGAAGCTTTCTTT. It codes for CASTPGGLQEAFF.

The gene calls are TRBV21-1 and TRBJ2-3; the D call TRBD2 from the table was never checked on the DNA. TRBV21-1 is described as a pseudogene. This CDR3 has 16 residues. The CDR3 sequence: CASGAPRGVLTDTQYF. The CDR3 DNA sequence: TGTGCCAGCGGCGCACCTCGCGGGGTATTAACAGATACGCAGTATTTT.

The chain links TRBV10-3 to TRBJ2-2; 16 bases match TRBD2. This CDR3 spans 18 amino acids. Germline values: CDR1 ENHRY, CDR2 SYGVKD. With V trimmed by 5 bases and J by 4 bases, 7 bases remained unmatched. The CDR3 loop is CAISRGTSGGAVTGELFF. The CDR3 DNA sequence: TGTGCCATCAGTCGAGGGACTAGCGGGGGGGCGGTCACCGGGGAGCTGTTTTTT.

This rearrangement joins TRBV15 to TRBJ2-2; 9 nucleotides align to TRBD2. Germline CDR1 and CDR2: LNHNV and YYDKDF (reference sequence). Trimming cost V 0 bases and J 1 base; bases outside gene matches: 0. The CDR3 runs to 16 residues. In DNA form, the CDR3 reads TGTGCCACCAGCAGAGAGCGGGGGGGGAACACCGGGGAGCTGTTTTTT. It specifies CATSRERGGNTGELFF.

The rearrangement joins TRBV27 to TRBJ2-1, with TRBD2 identical over 8 bases. Looked up from germline, CDR1 is MNHEY and CDR2 is SMNVEV (reference sequence). The trim removed 7 bases at V and 2 bases at J, leaving 7 bases unmatched. The CDR3 length is 15 residues. CDR3 amino acids: CASIRLAGPYNEQFF. In DNA, the CDR3 is TGTGCCAGCATTCGGCTAGCGGGTCCCTACAATGAGCAGTTCTTC.

The V and J genes are TRBV5-1 and TRBJ2-5; possibly TRBD2 for D (6 bases). The CDR3 loop spans 13 amino acids. Trimming removed 0 bases from V and 5 bases from J, with 8 bases in between. Germline CDR1 and CDR2: SGHRS and YFSETQ. CDR3 amino acids: CASSLGGGETQYF. The DNA of the CDR3 is TGCGCCAGCAGCTTGGGGGGAGGTGAGACCCAGTACTTC.

The chain uses TRBV6-6 and TRBJ2-2, with 11 positions matching TRBD1. Germline-derived CDR1 and CDR2 are MNHNY and SVGAGI (reference sequence). V dropped 5 bases and J dropped 4; count of bases not matched to a gene: 15. The CDR3 contains 19 residues. The CDR3 sequence is CASSPYRPTGTGGTGELFF. CDR3 nucleotide sequence: TGTGCCAGCAGTCCCTATCGACCTACCGGGACAGGGGGCACCGGGGAGCTGTTTTTT.

The chain links TRBV19 to TRBJ1-3; unclear D gene. The CDR3 extends over 14 amino acids. The V gene's germline CDR1 is LNHDA and CDR2 SQIVND (reference sequence). Trimming shortened V by 2 bases and J by 2 bases, and 7 bases separated the two germline ends. Written as DNA, the CDR3 is TGTGCCAGTAGTATATACGAGGCTGGAAACACCATATATTTT. Translation gives CASSIYEAGNTIYF.

The CDR3 DNA sequence: TGTGCCACCAGTGATTTGTGCAGAATCGTCATAAGCAATCAGCCCCAGCATTTT. As protein: CATSDLCRIVISNQPQHF. The V gene is TRBV24-1, the J gene TRBJ1-5; D remains unclear. The V end lost 0 bases, the J end lost 1 base, and 15 bases lay between the germline ends. The germline V gene encodes CDR1 KGHDR and CDR2 SFDVKD. This CDR3 has 18 residues.

The chain is built from TRBV5-1 and TRBJ1-2; perhaps TRBD1 as D (5 bases). Looked up from germline, CDR1 is SGHRS and CDR2 is YFSETQ. This CDR3 is 14 amino acids long. The V gene lost 0 bases and the J gene lost 7 bases, with 13 bases spanning the gap. This CDR3 is CASSLALREGGYTF. The CDR3 coding sequence is TGCGCCAGCAGCTTGGCCCTCAGGGAGGGTGGCTACACCTTC.

The V and J genes are TRBV10-2 and TRBJ2-7, with TRBD1 as a possible D gene (6 bases). From germline, CDR1 is WSHSY and CDR2 SAAADI. The length of the CDR3 is 12 residues. The V gene lost 3 bases and the J gene lost 3 bases, with 6 bases spanning the gap. Here the CDR3 DNA reads TGCGCCAGCAGTGAAGGGGGCTACGAGCAGTACTTC. Translated: CASSEGGYEQYF.

The rearrangement uses TRBV6-5 and TRBJ2-3; the match to TRBD2 covers 8 bases. V gave up 7 bases and J gave up 7 bases; unmatched junction bases: 10. From germline, CDR1 is MNHEY and CDR2 SVGAGI. The CDR3 has 14 residues. Here the CDR3 reads CASTGGGHEYTQYF. In DNA form, the CDR3 reads TGTGCCAGCACTGGCGGGGGGCATGAATATACGCAGTATTTT.

The chain combines TRBV24-1 with TRBJ2-3; the match to TRBD1 covers 8 bases. The V gene's germline CDR1 is KGHDR and CDR2 SFDVKD. The CDR3 covers 16 residues. V dropped 3 bases and J dropped 3; count of bases not matched to a gene: 7. CDR3 residues: CATSDPGTGGTDTQYF. The CDR3 DNA sequence: TGTGCCACCAGTGATCCCGGGACAGGTGGAACAGATACGCAGTATTTT.

The V and J genes are TRBV11-2 and TRBJ2-4; TRBD2 matches at 8 bases. CDR1 and CDR2 (germline): SGHAT, FQNNGV. Trimming removed 4 bases from V and 2 bases from J; junction bases left unmatched: 10. This CDR3 region has 17 residues. DNA for the CDR3: TGTGCCAGCAGCTCCTTCCGGGGGGGGTCTTCCAAAAACATTCAGTACTTC. It encodes CASSSFRGGSSKNIQYF.

The chain employs TRBV9 and TRBJ2-1; D remains ambiguous. The V end was cut by 2 bases, the J end by 1 base, with 4 bases between. The CDR3 spans 13 residues. Looked up from germline, CDR1 is SGDLS and CDR2 is YYNGEE. The CDR3 reads CASSVYSYNEQFF. CDR3 DNA sequence: TGTGCCAGCAGCGTTTATTCCTACAATGAGCAGTTCTTC.

This clone has only one observation. The chain carries TRBV6-2 or TRBV6-3 and TRBJ2-1; D gene unclear. Germline V gives CDR1 MNHEY, CDR2 SVGEGT. CDR3 length equals 13 residues. V was shortened by 6 bases and J by 5 bases, with 11 bases between the two germline ends. The CDR3: CASSRSGDNEQFF. In nucleotides, the CDR3 is TGTGCCAGCAGCCGCTCCGGTGACAATGAGCAGTTCTTC.

This clone was recorded once. V and J are TRBV5-1 and TRBJ2-3; 12 nucleotides match TRBD1. In germline, CDR1 is SGHRS, CDR2 YFSETQ. The CDR3 has 16 residues. Losses at the gene ends were 0 bases for V and 4 bases for J; bases not matched to a gene: 3. The CDR3 loop is CASSLAGTGGPDTQYF. CDR3 in DNA: TGCGCCAGCAGCTTGGCCGGGACAGGGGGCCCAGATACGCAGTATTTT.

V usage is TRBV10-2 and J usage is TRBJ2-1; tentative D call: TRBD1 (6 bases). V was clipped by 6 bases and J by 7 bases, with 16 bases between them. CDR1 and CDR2 (germline): WSHSY, SAAADI. The CDR3 totals 14 residues. CDR3 amino acids: CASRSGRQVNEQFF. For the CDR3, the DNA is TGCGCCAGCAGAAGCGGAAGACAGGTAAATGAGCAGTTCTTC.

The genes are TRBV4-1 and TRBJ1-6; the D is unclear. The germline gives CDR1 MGHRA, CDR2 YSYEKL. V was trimmed by 0 bases and J by 10 bases, leaving 16 bases between them. This CDR3 comprises 16 residues. The CDR3: CASSQDPAGSGSPLHF. DNA of the CDR3: TGCGCCAGCAGCCAAGACCCCGCGGGGTCGGGGTCACCCCTCCACTTT.

The CDR3 DNA sequence: TGTGCCAGCAGTCCCCGGGGGGTTGATTCCGGGGAGCTGTTTTTT. Protein sequence: CASSPRGVDSGELFF. The V gene is TRBV27, the J gene TRBJ2-2; 7 bases line up with TRBD2. Germline CDR1 reads MNHEY; CDR2 reads SMNVEV (reference sequence). The CDR3 has 15 residues. J gave up 6 bases and V 5 bases, and 9 bases lay outside the gene matches.

The chain combines TRBV12-3 or TRBV12-4 with TRBJ1-5, with 9 positions matching TRBD1. Germline trimming cut 10 bases from V and 7 bases from J; bases unmatched to any gene: 8. The CDR3 has 13 residues. Written as DNA, the CDR3 is TGTGCCACCAGGACAGGGGACGACCAGCCCCAGCATTTT. Its translation: CATRTGDDQPQHF.

The chain combines TRBV12-3 or TRBV12-4 with TRBJ1-1; D is possibly TRBD1 (6 bases). Deletions cut 0 bases from V and 6 bases from J, with 8 bases between. The CDR3 totals 13 residues. The CDR3 sequence: CASSLAQGSEAFF. The CDR3 coding sequence is TGTGCCAGCAGTTTAGCCCAGGGGTCTGAAGCTTTCTTT.

CDR3 residues: CASSPPGSSDRTDTQYF. The CDR3, as DNA: TGTGCCAGCTCACCACCCGGGAGTTCAGACCGCACAGATACGCAGTATTTT. The chain couples TRBV18 to TRBJ2-3; TRBD2 is a possible D gene (6 bases). The ends were cut back, 0 bases at V and 1 base at J, with 14 bases in the middle. The CDR3 consists of 17 residues. Germline V gives CDR1 KGHSH, CDR2 LQKENI.

V gene TRBV3-1 (or the pseudogene TRBV3-2) combines with J gene TRBJ2-3, with D perhaps matching TRBD2 (5 bases). The V end was cut by 0 bases, the J end by 5 bases, with 6 bases between. CDR1 is LGHDT, CDR2 YNNKEL, per germline (reference sequence). This CDR3 has 13 amino acids. The DNA of the CDR3 is TGTGCCAGCAGCCAAGAGAGGGAAGATACGCAGTATTTT. Translated, it gives CASSQEREDTQYF.

CDR3 coding DNA: TGTGCCAGCACTTCACGGGGGGGACAAGAGACCCAGTACTTC. Its translation is CASTSRGGQETQYF. The chain employs TRBV6-5 and TRBJ2-5, with TRBD2 matching 8 bases. In germline, CDR1 is MNHEY, CDR2 SVGAGI. V shed 7 bases and J 2 bases; nucleotides not matched to a gene: 6. CDR3 length: 14 residues.

The chain employs TRBV6-5 and TRBJ2-7; tentative D call: TRBD1 (6 bases). V lost 10 bases to trimming and J lost 1 base, with 11 bases between them. The germline V gene encodes CDR1 MNHEY and CDR2 SVGAGI. This CDR3 has 12 residues. The CDR3 loop reads CATRTESYEQYV. In DNA, the CDR3 is TGTGCCACACGGACAGAATCCTACGAGCAGTACGTC.

The chain recombines TRBV7-9 with TRBJ1-1; no clear D. Deletions cut 5 bases from V and 0 bases from J, with 16 bases between. The CDR3 extends over 16 amino acids. Looked up from germline, CDR1 is SEHNR and CDR2 is FQNEAQ (reference sequence). The CDR3 sequence: CASSQTHLVMNTEAFF. The CDR3 DNA follows: TGTGCCAGCAGCCAGACACACTTAGTTATGAACACTGAAGCTTTCTTT.

The V call is TRBV19, the J call TRBJ1-1; 9 positions match TRBD1. Trimming removed 5 bases from V and 5 bases from J; junction bases left unmatched: 3. This CDR3 is built from 13 residues. In germline, CDR1 is LNHDA, CDR2 SQIVND (reference sequence). The CDR3 here is CASSRDRETEAFF. In nucleotides, the CDR3 is TGTGCCAGTAGTCGGGACAGGGAGACTGAAGCTTTCTTT.

The chain couples TRBV29-1 to TRBJ2-6; a weak D match, TRBD1 (6 bases). The CDR3 has 16 amino acids. Per the germline V gene, CDR1 is SQVTM and CDR2 is ANQGSEA. Trimming shortened V by 4 bases and J by 2 bases, and 15 bases separated the two germline ends. CDR3 protein: CSVVVRGGAGANVLTF. CDR3 nucleotide sequence: TGCAGCGTTGTTGTCAGGGGTGGGGCTGGGGCCAACGTCCTGACTTTC.

The chain carries TRBV6-5 and TRBJ2-7; D gene uncertain. The CDR3 runs to 13 residues. Germline CDR1 and CDR2: MNHEY and SVGAGI. Trimming took 11 bases from V and 0 from J, leaving 14 bases between them. As DNA, the CDR3 is TGTGCCTCATGGGCAGGTTTCTCCTACGAGCAGTACTTC. Its protein is CASWAGFSYEQYF.